This is a list of T cell receptor beta chains from one sample in a study of cytomegalovirus exposure and HLA in healthy donors. Assay: immunoSEQ multiplex PCR; the TCRdb copy retains only in-frame clones and omits some. The sample records under 200,000 clones, around three quarters being singletons. Input material: PBMCs. The receptor set was obtained from a man aged 35-49 years in good health and CMV-seronegative. Each CDR3 is given with its conserved first and last residue. The D gene is left open where the match is weak. Clone sizes are given selectively: once, few, many, or a class where the clone is expanded.

abundance,v_gene,j_gene,d_gene,CDR3aa,CDR3nt
-,TRBV27,TRBJ2-7,TRBD1,CASSLAPWGTGPTYEQYF,TGTGCCAGCAGTTTAGCCCCCTGGGGGACAGGGCCCACCTACGAGCAGTACTTC
-,TRBV5-1,TRBJ2-3,-,CASSSGKGDGTDTQYF,TGCGCCAGCAGCTCTGGGAAGGGGGACGGCACAGATACGCAGTATTTT
-,TRBV5-1,TRBJ2-5,-,CASSLSSEETQYF,TGCGCCAGCAGCTTGTCCTCCGAGGAGACCCAGTACTTC
-,TRBV19,TRBJ2-5,TRBD1,CASSLGTGKETQYF,TGTGCCAGTAGTCTCGGGACAGGGAAAGAGACCCAGTACTTC
-,TRBV5-6,TRBJ2-1,-,CASSPLGGSGNEQFF,TGTGCCAGCAGCCCCCTCGGCGGGTCTGGGAATGAGCAGTTCTTC
-,TRBV11-2,TRBJ2-7,TRBD1,CASSRGTGKVYAQYF,TGTGCCAGCAGCCGCGGGACAGGCAAGGTCTACGCGCAGTACTTC
-,TRBV11-2,TRBJ1-1,TRBD1,CASSWVPGQELNTEAFF,TGTGCCAGCAGCTGGGTCCCGGGACAGGAGCTGAACACTGAAGCTTTCTTT
few,TRBV7-9,TRBJ1-5,TRBD1,CASSLGPGGDLNQPQHF,TGTGCCAGCAGCTTAGGGCCAGGGGGCGATCTCAACCAGCCCCAGCATTTT
few,TRBV6-5,TRBJ1-2,-,CASSLVLGPLMGYTF,TGTGCCAGCAGTTTGGTACTAGGGCCACTAATGGGCTACACCTTC
-,TRBV6-5,TRBJ2-7,-,CASRSSAGETYEQYF,TGTGCCAGCAGGTCTTCCGCAGGGGAGACTTACGAGCAGTACTTC
-,TRBV28,TRBJ2-1,-,CASSSRWARGEQFF,TGTGCCAGCAGTTCTCGGTGGGCGCGGGGTGAACAGTTCTTC
-,TRBV6-5,TRBJ2-1,-,CASSYSSGYNEQFF,TGTGCCAGCAGTTACTCGTCGGGTTACAATGAGCAGTTCTTC
-,TRBV5-4,TRBJ1-2,-,CASSLGQSSTYGYTF,TGTGCCAGCAGCCTCGGACAGTCGAGCACCTATGGCTACACCTTC
-,TRBV28,TRBJ1-4,TRBD1,CASTKTGQGAREKLFF,TGTGCCAGCACCAAAACCGGACAGGGGGCGCGGGAAAAACTGTTTTTT
-,TRBV5-1,TRBJ2-3,-,CASSVQGEGTDTQYF,TGCGCCAGCAGCGTCCAGGGGGAGGGCACAGATACGCAGTATTTT
-,TRBV10-3,TRBJ2-3,TRBD2,CAIGVTSGTDTQYF,TGTGCCATCGGCGTGACTAGCGGTACAGATACGCAGTATTTT
few,TRBV4-1,TRBJ2-4,TRBD2,CASSPGLAGVPNIQYF,TGCGCCAGCAGCCCCGGACTAGCGGGAGTCCCAAACATTCAGTACTTC
-,TRBV27,TRBJ2-1,TRBD2,CTGTRIYEQFF,TGTACCGGGACTAGAATTTATGAGCAGTTCTTC
-,TRBV6-1,TRBJ1-5,TRBD1,CASSGWGTGSNQPQHF,TGTGCCAGCAGTGGATGGGGGACAGGTAGCAATCAGCCCCAGCATTTT
-,TRBV5-4,TRBJ1-1,-,CASSPGGANTEAFF,TGTGCCAGCAGCCCCGGTGGGGCGAACACTGAAGCTTTCTTT
-,TRBV6-1,TRBJ2-7,-,CASSEPRWGGLRIEQYF,TGTGCCAGCAGTGAACCTCGCTGGGGGGGCCTTCGGATCGAGCAGTACTTC
-,TRBV2,TRBJ1-5,TRBD1,CASSGQSPNQPQHF,TGTGCCAGCTCGGGACAGTCCCCCAATCAGCCCCAGCATTTT
-,TRBV19,TRBJ2-2,-,CASSINGRDTGELFF,TGTGCCAGTAGTATAAACGGGAGAGACACCGGGGAGCTGTTTTTT
-,TRBV6-1,TRBJ2-2,-,CANQTPTSNTGELFF,TGTGCCAACCAAACCCCCACATCGAACACCGGGGAGCTGTTTTTT
once,TRBV15,TRBJ1-6,-,CATSMVSQDSPLHF,TGTGCCACCAGCATGGTCTCCCAGGATTCACCCCTCCACTTT
-,TRBV7-2,TRBJ1-3,-,CASSTEGGNTIYF,TGTGCCAGCAGCACCGAGGGTGGAAACACCATATATTTT
-,TRBV6-5,TRBJ2-5,TRBD2,CASSSRRGSGETQYF,TGTGCCAGCAGTAGCCGGCGCGGGAGTGGAGAGACCCAGTACTTC
-,TRBV7-6,TRBJ2-7,-,CASSLLGDTPYEQYF,TGTGCCAGCAGCTTATTAGGGGACACCCCCTACGAGCAGTACTTC
-,TRBV6-5,TRBJ1-1,-,CASSQDSFYTEAFF,TGTGCCAGCAGCCAGGACAGTTTTTACACTGAAGCTTTCTTT
once,TRBV21-1,TRBJ1-1,-,CASSKGEGRDTEAFF,TGTGCCAGCAGCAAAGGGGAGGGGAGGGACACTGAAGCTTTCTTT
once,TRBV6-1,TRBJ1-5,-,CASSEAQGNQPQHF,TGTGCCAGCAGTGAAGCACAGGGCAATCAGCCCCAGCATTTT
-,TRBV9,TRBJ1-1,-,CASTAGPNTEAFF,TGTGCCAGCACCGCAGGGCCGAACACTGAAGCTTTCTTT
few,TRBV4-1,TRBJ1-1,-,CASSQVTGVNTEAFF,TGCGCCAGCAGCCAAGTGACAGGAGTGAACACTGAAGCTTTCTTT
-,TRBV7-3,TRBJ1-1,TRBD1,CASSREGALNTEAFF,TGTGCCAGCAGCCGGGAGGGGGCCCTGAACACTGAAGCTTTCTTT
-,TRBV11-2,TRBJ2-7,-,CASSLLGQAYEQYF,TGTGCCAGCAGCTTATTGGGCCAGGCCTACGAGCAGTACTTC
-,TRBV6-6,TRBJ1-1,TRBD1,CASSYTSGGEAFF,TGTGCCAGCAGTTACACTTCAGGGGGCGAAGCTTTCTTT
-,TRBV14,TRBJ2-1,TRBD2,CASSQELAGPLGGEFF,TGTGCCAGCAGCCAAGAACTAGCGGGACCCCTCGGGGGCGAGTTCTTC
-,TRBV4-1,TRBJ2-7,TRBD2,CASSQLPIKLAGDSYEQYF,TGCGCCAGCAGCCAGCTACCCATCAAACTAGCGGGAGACTCCTACGAGCAGTACTTC
-,TRBV2,TRBJ2-5,-,CASSEDTVQETQYF,TGTGCCAGCAGTGAAGATACAGTCCAAGAGACCCAGTACTTC
-,TRBV25-1,TRBJ1-2,-,CASSEFSGFGYGYTF,TGTGCCAGCAGTGAATTCTCCGGTTTCGGCTATGGCTACACCTTC
-,TRBV5-1,TRBJ2-1,TRBD2,CASSLTAAGAREQFF,TGCGCCAGCAGCTTGACGGCGGCGGGAGCAAGGGAGCAGTTCTTC
once,TRBV5-1,TRBJ1-2,TRBD1,CASSRAGTGEIGTF,TGCGCCAGCAGCCGCGCTGGGACAGGGGAAATTGGCACCTTC
-,TRBV2,TRBJ2-5,-,CASRRDLQETQYF,TGTGCCAGCAGGAGGGATCTCCAAGAGACCCAGTACTTC
-,TRBV6-5,TRBJ2-2,-,CASSLLGPGGELFF,TGTGCCAGCAGTCTATTGGGGCCTGGTGGGGAGCTGTTTTTT
-,TRBV27,TRBJ2-3,-,CASSQPGLVTDTQYF,TGTGCCAGCAGTCAACCGGGACTCGTCACAGATACGCAGTATTTT
-,TRBV25-1,TRBJ2-1,TRBD2,CASSELAGTSYNEQFF,TGTGCCAGCAGTGAATTAGCGGGTACTTCCTACAATGAGCAGTTCTTC
-,TRBV19,TRBJ1-2,TRBD1,CASRTGGGNYGYTF,TGTGCCAGCCGGACAGGGGGCGGTAACTATGGCTACACCTTC
few,TRBV10-3,TRBJ2-5,TRBD2,CATGTSGKGGETQYF,TGTGCCACGGGGACTAGCGGGAAGGGAGGAGAGACCCAGTACTTC
-,TRBV5-5,TRBJ2-2,-,CASSIGTGELFF,TGTGCCAGCAGCATCGGTACCGGGGAGCTGTTTTTT
few,TRBV6-5,TRBJ1-5,-,CASRRGQYSNQPQHF,TGTGCCAGCAGACGCGGACAGTATAGCAATCAGCCCCAGCATTTT
-,TRBV28,TRBJ2-7,-,CASSLRQREQYF,TGTGCCAGCAGTCTCAGACAAAGGGAGCAGTACTTC
-,TRBV2,TRBJ1-4,-,CASSRAHHSFPNEKLFF,TGTGCCAGCAGCAGGGCGCACCACTCTTTCCCCAATGAAAAACTGTTTTTT
-,TRBV2,TRBJ2-7,-,CASSRGGGSYEQYF,TGTGCCAGCAGCCGAGGAGGCGGCTCCTACGAGCAGTACTTC
-,TRBV9,TRBJ1-5,-,CASSAGWGREGNQPQHF,TGTGCCAGCAGCGCGGGATGGGGCAGGGAGGGCAATCAGCCCCAGCATTTT
-,TRBV28,TRBJ1-5,-,CASSQSNQPQHF,TGTGCCAGCAGTCAGAGCAATCAGCCCCAGCATTTT
-,TRBV5-1,TRBJ2-4,-,CASNPDGKNSQYF,TGCGCCAGCAATCCTGATGGCAAAAACAGTCAGTACTTC
-,TRBV9,TRBJ2-7,TRBD2,CASSDSGRGYEQYF,TGTGCCAGCAGCGATAGCGGGAGAGGCTACGAGCAGTACTTC
-,TRBV28,TRBJ2-7,TRBD2,CASSSGTSGVSYEQYF,TGTGCCAGCAGTTCTGGGACTAGCGGGGTCTCCTACGAGCAGTACTTC
-,TRBV2,TRBJ1-4,TRBD1,CASTLTGQGTSEKLFF,TGTGCCAGCACGTTGACCGGACAGGGGACGAGTGAAAAACTGTTTTTT
-,TRBV19,TRBJ1-1,-,CASSIGGGTEAFF,TGTGCCAGTAGTATTGGGGGCGGCACTGAAGCTTTCTTT